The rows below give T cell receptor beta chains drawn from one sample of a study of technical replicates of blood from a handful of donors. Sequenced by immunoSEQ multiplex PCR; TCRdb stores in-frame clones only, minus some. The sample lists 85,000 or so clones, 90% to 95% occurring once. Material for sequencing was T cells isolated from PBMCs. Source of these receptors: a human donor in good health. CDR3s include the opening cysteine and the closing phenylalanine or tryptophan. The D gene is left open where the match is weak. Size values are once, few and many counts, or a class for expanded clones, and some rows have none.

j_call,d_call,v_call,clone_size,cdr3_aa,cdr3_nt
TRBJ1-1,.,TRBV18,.,CASSPPGVMNTEAFF,TGTGCCAGCTCACCACCCGGAGTCATGAACACTGAAGCTTTCTTT
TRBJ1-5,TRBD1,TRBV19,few,CASSIGDRANQPQHF,TGTGCCAGTAGTATCGGGGACAGGGCCAATCAGCCCCAGCATTTT
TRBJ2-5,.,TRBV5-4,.,CASSQDSITQYF,TGTGCCAGCAGCCAGGACTCAATAACCCAGTACTTC
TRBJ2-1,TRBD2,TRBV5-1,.,CASSLGTSGTQFF,TGCGCCAGCAGCTTAGGGACTAGCGGGACTCAGTTCTTC
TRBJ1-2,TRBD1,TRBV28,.,CASSPGGQGRSYTF,TGTGCCAGCAGCCCTGGCGGACAGGGGAGGAGCTACACCTTC
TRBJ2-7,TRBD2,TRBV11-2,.,CASSLDRLAGGPRQYF,TGTGCCAGCAGCTTAGACCGACTAGCGGGGGGCCCGAGGCAGTACTTC
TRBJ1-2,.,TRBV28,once,CATKLQGPPRYGYTF,TGTGCCACCAAACTCCAGGGTCCCCCCCGCTATGGCTACACCTTC
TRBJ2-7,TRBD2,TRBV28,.,CASSPGTSGPYEQYF,TGTGCCAGCAGCCCCGGGACTAGCGGACCCTACGAGCAGTACTTC
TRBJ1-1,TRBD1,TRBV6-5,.,CASSYSGQEAFF,TGTGCCAGCAGTTACTCGGGACAGGAAGCTTTCTTT
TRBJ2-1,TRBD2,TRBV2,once,CASRSRSSDLSGVYNEQFF,TGTGCCAGCAGGTCCCGCTCCTCCGACTTGAGCGGGGTATACAATGAGCAGTTCTTC
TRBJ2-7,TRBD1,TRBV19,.,CASSLTGTGVYEQYF,TGTGCCAGTAGTCTCACCGGGACAGGGGTTTACGAGCAGTACTTC
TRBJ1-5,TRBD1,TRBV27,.,CASRLRAGTEINQPQHF,TGTGCCAGCAGGTTAAGGGCCGGGACAGAGATCAATCAGCCCCAGCATTTT
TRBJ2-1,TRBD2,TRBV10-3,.,CATGASGSEQFF,TGTGCCACCGGGGCTAGCGGGAGTGAGCAGTTCTTC
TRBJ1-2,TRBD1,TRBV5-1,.,CASSLETTGMNGYTF,TGCGCCAGCAGCTTGGAAACGACAGGGATGAATGGGTACACCTTC
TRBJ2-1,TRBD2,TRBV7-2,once,CASSLSTSANYNEQFF,TGTGCCAGCAGCTTGTCGACTAGCGCAAACTACAATGAGCAGTTCTTC
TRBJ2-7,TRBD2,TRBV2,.,CASTSGSRGYEQYF,TGCGCCTCGACTAGCGGGAGCCGCGGCTACGAGCAGTACTTC
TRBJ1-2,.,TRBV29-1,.,CSVEGTSGQHGYTF,TGCAGCGTTGAGGGTACCTCAGGGCAACATGGCTACACCTTC
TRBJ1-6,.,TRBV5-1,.,CASSLSARGALSSYNSPLHF,TGCGCCAGCAGCTTAAGTGCTCGCGGGGCTTTGAGCTCCTATAATTCACCCCTCCACTTT
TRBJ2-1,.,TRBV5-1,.,CASQAGYNEQFF,TGCGCCAGCCAGGCGGGATACAATGAGCAGTTCTTC
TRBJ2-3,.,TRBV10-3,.,CAISERTSTDTQYF,TGTGCCATCAGTGAGAGGACAAGCACAGATACGCAGTATTTT
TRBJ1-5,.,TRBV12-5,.,CASGLVLGQGGQPQHF,TGTGCTAGTGGTTTGGTACTGGGTCAGGGCGGTCAGCCCCAGCATTTT
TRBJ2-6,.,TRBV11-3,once,CASSRGISGANVLTF,TGTGCCAGCAGTCGAGGCATCTCTGGGGCCAACGTCCTGACTTTC
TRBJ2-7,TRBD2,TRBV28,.,CASSFQLRLAGVGLGYEQYF,TGTGCCAGCAGTTTTCAGCTCCGGCTAGCGGGAGTCGGGCTGGGCTACGAGCAGTACTTC
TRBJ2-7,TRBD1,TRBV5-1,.,CASSLGQGGPYF,TGCGCCAGCAGCTTAGGACAGGGTGGGCCGTACTTC
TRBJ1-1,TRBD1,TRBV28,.,CASSKGGTGVGTEAFF,TGTGCCAGCTCAAAAGGGGGGACAGGGGTAGGCACTGAAGCTTTCTTT
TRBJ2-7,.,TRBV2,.,CASSEAAAYEQYF,TGTGCCAGCAGTGAAGCGGCGGCCTACGAGCAGTACTTC
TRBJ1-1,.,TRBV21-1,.,CASSKAPTLMTETEAFF,TGTGCCAGCAGCAAAGCGCCCACTCTTATGACAGAAACTGAAGCTTTCTTT
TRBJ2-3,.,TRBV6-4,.,CASSAGFSTDTQYF,TGTGCCAGCAGTGCCGGTTTTAGCACAGATACGCAGTATTTT
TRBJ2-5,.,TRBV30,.,CAWSVRIATHEETQYF,TGTGCCTGGAGTGTACGTATAGCGACCCATGAAGAGACCCAGTACTTC
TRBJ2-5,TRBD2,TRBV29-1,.,CSVDAWRGGRRVETQYF,TGCAGCGTGGACGCCTGGCGGGGGGGCCGACGGGTAGAGACCCAGTACTTC
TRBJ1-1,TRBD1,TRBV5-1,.,CASSSGQGTEAFF,TGCGCCAGCAGCTCGGGACAGGGCACTGAAGCTTTCTTT
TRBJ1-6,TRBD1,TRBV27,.,CASAQGGNSPLHF,TGTGCCAGCGCTCAGGGGGGCAATTCACCCCTCCACTTT
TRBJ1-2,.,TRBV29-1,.,CSVRTGYGYTF,TGCAGCGTTAGGACTGGTTATGGCTACACCTTC
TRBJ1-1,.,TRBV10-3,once,CAISRDTNTEAFF,TGTGCCATCAGTCGGGACACTAACACTGAAGCTTTCTTT
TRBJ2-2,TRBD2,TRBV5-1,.,CASSSGLYTGELFF,TGCGCCAGCAGCTCGGGACTATACACCGGGGAGCTGTTTTTT
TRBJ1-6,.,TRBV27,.,CASSFFHNNSPLHF,TGTGCCAGCAGTTTTTTTCACAATAATTCACCCCTCCACTTT
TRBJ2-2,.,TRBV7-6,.,CASSSNRATYTGELFF,TGTGCCAGCAGCTCTAATAGAGCGACCTACACCGGGGAGCTGTTTTTT
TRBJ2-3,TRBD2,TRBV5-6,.,CASSFVLAGDSDTQYF,TGTGCCAGCAGCTTCGTACTAGCGGGAGACTCAGATACGCAGTATTTT
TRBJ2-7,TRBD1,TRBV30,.,CAWQTGSYEQYF,TGTGCCTGGCAGACAGGGTCGTACGAGCAGTACTTC
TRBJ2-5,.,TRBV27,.,CASSLQGFQTQYF,TGTGCCAGCAGTCTCCAGGGGTTCCAGACCCAGTACTTC
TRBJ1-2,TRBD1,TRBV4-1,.,CASSVGQGGNYGYTF,TGCGCCAGCAGCGTCGGACAGGGGGGAAACTATGGCTACACCTTC
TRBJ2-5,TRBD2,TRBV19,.,CASRQGGETQYF,TGTGCCAGTAGGCAGGGAGGGGAGACCCAGTACTTC
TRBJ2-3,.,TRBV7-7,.,CASSLTDKEGDTQYF,TGTGCCAGCAGCTTAACGGACAAGGAAGGAGATACGCAGTATTTT
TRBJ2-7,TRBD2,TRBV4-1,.,CASSQTSGRANEQYF,TGCGCCAGCAGCCAAACTAGCGGGAGAGCCAACGAGCAGTACTTC
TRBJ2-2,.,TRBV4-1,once,CASSQPSVGGVNTGELFF,TGCGCCAGCAGCCAACCATCAGTAGGCGGTGTGAACACCGGGGAGCTGTTTTTT
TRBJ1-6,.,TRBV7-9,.,CASSLGQPNSPLHF,TGTGCCAGCAGCTTGGGACAACCAAATTCACCCCTCCACTTT
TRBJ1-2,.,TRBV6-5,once,CASTTQAINYGYTF,TGTGCCAGCACTACTCAGGCGATAAACTATGGCTACACCTTC
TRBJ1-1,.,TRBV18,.,CASSPGRNTEAFF,TGTGCCAGCTCACCCGGGAGGAACACTGAAGCTTTCTTT
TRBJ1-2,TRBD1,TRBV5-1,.,CASSPGTGGSYGYTF,TGCGCCAGCAGCCCGGGGACAGGGGGGTCCTATGGCTACACCTTC
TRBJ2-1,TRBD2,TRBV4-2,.,CASSQDPSGENEQFF,TGTGCCAGCAGCCAAGATCCTAGCGGGGAAAATGAGCAGTTCTTC
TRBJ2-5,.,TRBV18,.,CASSPSGVWETQYF,TGTGCCAGCTCACCGTCGGGGGTTTGGGAGACCCAGTACTTC
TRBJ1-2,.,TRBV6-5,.,CASSSLTTGGGYTF,TGTGCCAGCAGTTCCCTCACAACTGGAGGTGGCTACACCTTC